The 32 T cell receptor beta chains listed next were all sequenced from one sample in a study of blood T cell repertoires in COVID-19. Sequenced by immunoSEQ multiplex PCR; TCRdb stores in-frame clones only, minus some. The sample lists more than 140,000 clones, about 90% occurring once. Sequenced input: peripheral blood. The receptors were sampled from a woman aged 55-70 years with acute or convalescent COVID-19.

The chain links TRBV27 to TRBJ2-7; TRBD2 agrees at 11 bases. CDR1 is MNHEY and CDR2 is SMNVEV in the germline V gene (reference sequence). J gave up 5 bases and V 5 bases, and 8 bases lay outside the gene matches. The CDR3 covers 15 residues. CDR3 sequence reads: CASSPPGLAADEQYF. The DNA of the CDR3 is TGTGCCAGCAGTCCCCCGGGACTAGCGGCGGACGAGCAGTACTTC.

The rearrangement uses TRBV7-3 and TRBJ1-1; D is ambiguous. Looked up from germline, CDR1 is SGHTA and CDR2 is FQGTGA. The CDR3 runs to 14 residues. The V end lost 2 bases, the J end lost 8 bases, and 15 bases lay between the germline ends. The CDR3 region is CASSLLSRIREAFF. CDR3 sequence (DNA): TGTGCCAGCAGCTTATTGTCCCGGATCAGGGAAGCTTTCTTT. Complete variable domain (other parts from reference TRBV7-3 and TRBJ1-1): GAGVSQTPSNKVTEKGKYVELRCDPISGHTALYWYRQSLGQGPEFLIYFQGTGAADDSGLPNDRFFAVRPEGSVSTLKIQRTERGDSAVYLCASSLLSRIREAFFGQGTRLTVV.

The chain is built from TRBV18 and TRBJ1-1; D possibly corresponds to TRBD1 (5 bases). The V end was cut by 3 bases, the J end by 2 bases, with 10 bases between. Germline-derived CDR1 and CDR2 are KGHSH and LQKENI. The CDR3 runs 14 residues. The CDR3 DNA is TGTGCCAGCTCACCTCAGGGAGGAAACACTGAAGCTTTCTTT. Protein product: CASSPQGGNTEAFF.

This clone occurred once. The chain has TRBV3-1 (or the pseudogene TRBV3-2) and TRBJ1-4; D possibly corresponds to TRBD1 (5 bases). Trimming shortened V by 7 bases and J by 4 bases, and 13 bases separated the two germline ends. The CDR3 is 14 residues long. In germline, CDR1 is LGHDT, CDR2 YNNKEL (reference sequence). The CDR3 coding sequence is TGTGCCAGCACCCTCAACGGGGGTAATGAAAAACTGTTTTTT. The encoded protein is CASTLNGGNEKLFF.

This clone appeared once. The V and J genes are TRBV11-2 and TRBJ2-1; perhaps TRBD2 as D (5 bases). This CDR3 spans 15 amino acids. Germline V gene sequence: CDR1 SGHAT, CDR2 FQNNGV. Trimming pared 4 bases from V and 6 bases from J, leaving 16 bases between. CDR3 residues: CASSSSPARGNEQFF. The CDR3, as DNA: TGTGCCAGCAGCTCCTCTCCGGCCCGGGGCAATGAGCAGTTCTTC. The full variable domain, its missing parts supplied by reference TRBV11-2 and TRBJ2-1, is EAGVAQSPRYKIIEKRQSVAFWCNPISGHATLYWYQQILGQGPKLLIQFQNNGVVDDSQLPKDRFSAERLKGVDSTLKIQPAKLEDSAVYLCASSSSPARGNEQFFGPGTRLTVL.

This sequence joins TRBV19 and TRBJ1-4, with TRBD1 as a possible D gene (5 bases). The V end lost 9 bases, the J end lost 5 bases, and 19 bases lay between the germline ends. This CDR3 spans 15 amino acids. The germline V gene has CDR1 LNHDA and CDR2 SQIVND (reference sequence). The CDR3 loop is CASSLSAGQNEKLFF. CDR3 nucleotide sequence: TGTGCCAGCTCACTTTCGGCAGGACAAAATGAAAAACTGTTTTTT. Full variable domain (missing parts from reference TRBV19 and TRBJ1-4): DGGITQSPKYLFRKEGQNVTLSCEQNLNHDAMYWYRQDPGQGLRLIYYSQIVNDFQKGDIAEGYSVSREKKESFPLTVTSAQKNPTAFYLCASSLSAGQNEKLFFGSGTQLSVL.

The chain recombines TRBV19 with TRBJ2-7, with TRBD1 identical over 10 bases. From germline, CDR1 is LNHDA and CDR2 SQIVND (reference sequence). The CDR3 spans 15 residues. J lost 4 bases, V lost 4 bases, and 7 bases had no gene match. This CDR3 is CASSTVTGGIYEQYF. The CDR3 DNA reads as TGTGCCAGTAGTACGGTGACAGGGGGCATATACGAGCAGTACTTC.

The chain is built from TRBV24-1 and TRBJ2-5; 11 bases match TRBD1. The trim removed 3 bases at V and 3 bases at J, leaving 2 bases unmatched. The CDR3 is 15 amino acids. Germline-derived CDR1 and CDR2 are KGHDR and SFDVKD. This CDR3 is CATSDPGQGEETQYF. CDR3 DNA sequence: TGTGCCACCAGTGATCCGGGACAGGGGGAAGAGACCCAGTACTTC.

CDR3 nucleotide sequence: TGTGCCAGCCGGACAGTTCATCATGAAGCTTTCTTT. It encodes CASRTVHHEAFF. The J gene is TRBJ1-1, the V gene TRBV28, with D maybe TRBD1 (6 bases). Germline assignment: CDR1 MDHEN and CDR2 SYDVKM. The length of the CDR3 is 12 residues. V dropped 8 bases and J dropped 7 bases, with 14 bases sitting between them.

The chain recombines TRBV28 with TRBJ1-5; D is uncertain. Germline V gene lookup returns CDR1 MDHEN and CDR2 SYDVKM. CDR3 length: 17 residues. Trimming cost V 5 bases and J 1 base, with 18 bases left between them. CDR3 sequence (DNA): TGTGCCAGCAGTCCACCCAGCGGAAGGTGGAGCAATCAGCCCCAGCATTTT. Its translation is CASSPPSGRWSNQPQHF.

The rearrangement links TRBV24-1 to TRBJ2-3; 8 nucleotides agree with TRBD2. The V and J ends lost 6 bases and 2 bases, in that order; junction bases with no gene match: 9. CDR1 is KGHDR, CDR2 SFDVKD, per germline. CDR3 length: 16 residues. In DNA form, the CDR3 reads TGTGCCACCAGTCGCGGTAGCGGGGATTCCACAGATACGCAGTATTTT. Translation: CATSRGSGDSTDTQYF.

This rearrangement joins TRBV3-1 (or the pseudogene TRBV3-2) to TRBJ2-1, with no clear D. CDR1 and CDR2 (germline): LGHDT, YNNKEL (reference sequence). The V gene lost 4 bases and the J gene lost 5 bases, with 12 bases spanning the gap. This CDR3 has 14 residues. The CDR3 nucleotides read TGTGCCAGCAGCCGTCTACTTCGGGACAATGAGCAGTTCTTC. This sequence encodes CASSRLLRDNEQFF.

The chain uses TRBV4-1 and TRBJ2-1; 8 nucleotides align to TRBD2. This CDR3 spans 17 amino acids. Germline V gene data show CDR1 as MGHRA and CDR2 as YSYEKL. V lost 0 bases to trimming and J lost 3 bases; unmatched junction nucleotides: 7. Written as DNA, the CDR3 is TGCGCCAGCAGCCAAGATCCCGGTAGCGGGGTCTACAATGAGCAGTTCTTC. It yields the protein CASSQDPGSGVYNEQFF.

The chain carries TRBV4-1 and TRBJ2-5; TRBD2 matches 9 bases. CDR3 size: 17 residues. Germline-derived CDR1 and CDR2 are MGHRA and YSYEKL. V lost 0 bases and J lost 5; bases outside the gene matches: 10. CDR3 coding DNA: TGCGCCAGCAGCCAAGAAACTAGCGGGTTACCGCGGGAGACCCAGTACTTC. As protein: CASSQETSGLPRETQYF.

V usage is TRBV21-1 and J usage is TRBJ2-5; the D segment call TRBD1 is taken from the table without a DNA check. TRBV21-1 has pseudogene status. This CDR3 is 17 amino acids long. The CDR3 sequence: CASSKAPPGQGDETQYF. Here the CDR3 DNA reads TGTGCCAGCAGCAAAGCACCACCCGGACAGGGCGACGAGACCCAGTACTTC.

The DNA of the CDR3 is TGTGCCAGCAGCCGAACCCCAGGACAGACGAACACCTTC. Translated, it gives CASSRTPGQTNTF. The rearrangement uses TRBV7-9 and TRBJ1-2, with TRBD1 as a possible D gene (6 bases). Germline V CDR1 and CDR2: SEHNR, FQNEAQ (reference sequence). Trimming removed 5 bases at V and 12 bases at J, with 19 bases between. This CDR3 contains 13 residues.

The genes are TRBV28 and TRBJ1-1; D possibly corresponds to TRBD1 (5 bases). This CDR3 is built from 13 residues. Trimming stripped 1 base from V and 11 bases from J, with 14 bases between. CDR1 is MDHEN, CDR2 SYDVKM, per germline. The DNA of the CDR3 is TGTGCCAGCAGTTTATCGCAGGGCCCTGGGGCTTTCTTT. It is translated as CASSLSQGPGAFF.

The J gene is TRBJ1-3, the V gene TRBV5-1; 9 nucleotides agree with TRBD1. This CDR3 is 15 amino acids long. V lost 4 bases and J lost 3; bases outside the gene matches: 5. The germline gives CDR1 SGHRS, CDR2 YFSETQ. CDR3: CASSPGTGYGNTIYF. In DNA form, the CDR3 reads TGCGCCAGCAGCCCCGGGACAGGGTATGGAAACACCATATATTTT.

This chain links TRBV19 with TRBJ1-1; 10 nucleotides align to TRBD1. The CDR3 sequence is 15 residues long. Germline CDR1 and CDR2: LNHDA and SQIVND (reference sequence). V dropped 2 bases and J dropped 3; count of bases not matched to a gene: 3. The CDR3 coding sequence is TGTGCCAGTAGTATAAAAGGGACAGGGGACACTGAAGCTTTCTTT. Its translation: CASSIKGTGDTEAFF. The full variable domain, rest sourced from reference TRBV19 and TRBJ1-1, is DGGITQSPKYLFRKEGQNVTLSCEQNLNHDAMYWYRQDPGQGLRLIYYSQIVNDFQKGDIAEGYSVSREKKESFPLTVTSAQKNPTAFYLCASSIKGTGDTEAFFGQGTRLTVV.

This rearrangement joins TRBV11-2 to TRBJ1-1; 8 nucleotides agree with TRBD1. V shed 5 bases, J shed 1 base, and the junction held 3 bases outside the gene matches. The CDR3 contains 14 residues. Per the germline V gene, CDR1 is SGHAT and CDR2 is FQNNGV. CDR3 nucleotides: TGTGCCAGCAGCAGAACAGGGGGGAACACTGAAGCTTTCTTT. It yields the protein CASSRTGGNTEAFF.

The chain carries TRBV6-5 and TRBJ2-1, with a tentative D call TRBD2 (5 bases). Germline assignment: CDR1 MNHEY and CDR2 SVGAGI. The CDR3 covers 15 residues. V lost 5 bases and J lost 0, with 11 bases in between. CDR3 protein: CASSLWESSYNEQFF. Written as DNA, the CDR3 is TGTGCCAGCAGTCTTTGGGAGAGCTCCTACAATGAGCAGTTCTTC.

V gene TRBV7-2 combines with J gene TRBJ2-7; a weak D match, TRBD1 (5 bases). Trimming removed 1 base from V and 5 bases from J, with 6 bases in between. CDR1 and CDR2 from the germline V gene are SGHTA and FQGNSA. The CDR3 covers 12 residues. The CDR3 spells CASSLVGDEQYF. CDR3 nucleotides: TGTGCCAGCAGCTTAGTAGGGGACGAGCAGTACTTC. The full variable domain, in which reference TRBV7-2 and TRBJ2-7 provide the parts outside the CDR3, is GAGVSQSPSNKVTEKGKDVELRCDPISGHTALYWYRQSLGQGLEFLIYFQGNSAPDKSGLPSDRFSAERTGGSVSTLTIQRTQQEDSAVYLCASSLVGDEQYFGPGTRLTVT.

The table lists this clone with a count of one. The CDR3 DNA is TGTGCCAGCAGCTTTCGGGGGGGTACCTACAATGAGCAGTTCTTC. Translating gives CASSFRGGTYNEQFF. The chain has TRBV11-3 and TRBJ2-1; 8 bases are a match to TRBD2. The V segment lost 3 bases and the J segment 2 bases; nucleotides outside the gene matches: 3. The CDR3 has 15 amino acids. Germline CDR1 is SGHNT and CDR2 is YENEEA.

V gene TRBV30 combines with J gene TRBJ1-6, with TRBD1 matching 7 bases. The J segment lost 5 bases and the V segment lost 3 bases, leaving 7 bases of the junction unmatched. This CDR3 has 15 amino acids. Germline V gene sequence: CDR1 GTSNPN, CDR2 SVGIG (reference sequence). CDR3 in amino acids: CAWSWRDRDNSPLHF. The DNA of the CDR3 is TGTGCCTGGAGCTGGAGAGACAGGGATAATTCACCCCTCCACTTT.

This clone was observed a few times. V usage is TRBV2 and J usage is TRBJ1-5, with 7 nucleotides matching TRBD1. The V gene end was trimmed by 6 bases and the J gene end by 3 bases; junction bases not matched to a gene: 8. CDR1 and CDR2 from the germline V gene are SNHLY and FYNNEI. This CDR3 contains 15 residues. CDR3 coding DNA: TGTGCCAGCAGGGCAACAGGGGTAATCAATCAGCCCCAGCATTTT. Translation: CASRATGVINQPQHF.

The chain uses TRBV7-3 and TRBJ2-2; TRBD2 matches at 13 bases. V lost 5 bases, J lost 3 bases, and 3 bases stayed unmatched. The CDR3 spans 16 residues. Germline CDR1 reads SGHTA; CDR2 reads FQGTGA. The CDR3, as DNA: TGTGCCAGCAGCCTGACTAGCGGGGGGCACACCGGGGAGCTGTTTTTT. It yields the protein CASSLTSGGHTGELFF. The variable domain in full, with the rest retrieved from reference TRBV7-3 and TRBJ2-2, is GAGVSQTPSNKVTEKGKYVELRCDPISGHTALYWYRQSLGQGPEFLIYFQGTGAADDSGLPNDRFFAVRPEGSVSTLKIQRTERGDSAVYLCASSLTSGGHTGELFFGEGSRLTVL.

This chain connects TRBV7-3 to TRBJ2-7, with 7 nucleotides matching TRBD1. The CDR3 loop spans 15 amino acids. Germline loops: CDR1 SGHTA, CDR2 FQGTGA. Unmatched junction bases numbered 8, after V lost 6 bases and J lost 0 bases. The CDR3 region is CASSPGGTSSYEQYF. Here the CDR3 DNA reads TGTGCCAGCAGTCCAGGGGGAACAAGCTCCTACGAGCAGTACTTC.

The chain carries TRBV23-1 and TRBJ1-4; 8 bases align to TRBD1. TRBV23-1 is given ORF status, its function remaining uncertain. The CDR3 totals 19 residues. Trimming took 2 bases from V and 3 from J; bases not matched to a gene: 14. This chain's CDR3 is CASSQEDRALQQPNEKLFF. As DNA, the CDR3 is TGCGCCAGCAGTCAAGAGGACAGGGCTCTCCAACAGCCTAATGAAAAACTGTTTTTT.

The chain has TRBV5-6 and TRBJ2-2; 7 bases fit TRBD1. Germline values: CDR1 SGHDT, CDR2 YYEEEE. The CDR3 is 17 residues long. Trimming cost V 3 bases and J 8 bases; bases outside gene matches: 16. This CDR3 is CASSSGLGTVLSGELFF. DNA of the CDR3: TGTGCCAGCAGCTCTGGCCTCGGGACAGTTCTTTCGGGGGAGCTGTTTTTT. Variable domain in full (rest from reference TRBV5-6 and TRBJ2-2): DAGVTQSPTHLIKTRGQQVTLRCSPKSGHDTVSWYQQALGQGPQFIFQYYEEEERQRGNFPDRFSGHQFPNYSSELNVNALLLGDSALYLCASSSGLGTVLSGELFFGEGSRLTVL.

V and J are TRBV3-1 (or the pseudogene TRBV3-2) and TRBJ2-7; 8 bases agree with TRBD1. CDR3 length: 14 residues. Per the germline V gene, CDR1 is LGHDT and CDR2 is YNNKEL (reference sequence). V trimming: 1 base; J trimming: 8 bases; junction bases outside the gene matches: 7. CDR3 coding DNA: TGTGCCAGCAGCCAAGGTTTCACAGGGGGAAAGCAGTACTTC. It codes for CASSQGFTGGKQYF.

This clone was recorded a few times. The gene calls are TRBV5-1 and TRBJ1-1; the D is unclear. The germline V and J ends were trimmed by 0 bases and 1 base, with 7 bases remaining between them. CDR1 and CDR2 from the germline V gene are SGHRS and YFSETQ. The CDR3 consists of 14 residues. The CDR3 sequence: CASSLGHKNTEAFF. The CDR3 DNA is TGCGCCAGCAGCTTGGGACATAAGAACACTGAAGCTTTCTTT.

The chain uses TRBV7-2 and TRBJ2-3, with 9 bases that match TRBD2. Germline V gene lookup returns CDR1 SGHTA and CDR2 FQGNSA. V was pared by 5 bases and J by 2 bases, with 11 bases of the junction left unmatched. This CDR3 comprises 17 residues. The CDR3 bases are TGTGCCAGCAGCGTAGTAGCGGGGGCCCCTCTCACAGATACGCAGTATTTT. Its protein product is CASSVVAGAPLTDTQYF. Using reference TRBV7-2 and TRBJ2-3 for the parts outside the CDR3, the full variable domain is GAGVSQSPSNKVTEKGKDVELRCDPISGHTALYWYRQSLGQGLEFLIYFQGNSAPDKSGLPSDRFSAERTGGSVSTLTIQRTQQEDSAVYLCASSVVAGAPLTDTQYFGPGTRLTVL.